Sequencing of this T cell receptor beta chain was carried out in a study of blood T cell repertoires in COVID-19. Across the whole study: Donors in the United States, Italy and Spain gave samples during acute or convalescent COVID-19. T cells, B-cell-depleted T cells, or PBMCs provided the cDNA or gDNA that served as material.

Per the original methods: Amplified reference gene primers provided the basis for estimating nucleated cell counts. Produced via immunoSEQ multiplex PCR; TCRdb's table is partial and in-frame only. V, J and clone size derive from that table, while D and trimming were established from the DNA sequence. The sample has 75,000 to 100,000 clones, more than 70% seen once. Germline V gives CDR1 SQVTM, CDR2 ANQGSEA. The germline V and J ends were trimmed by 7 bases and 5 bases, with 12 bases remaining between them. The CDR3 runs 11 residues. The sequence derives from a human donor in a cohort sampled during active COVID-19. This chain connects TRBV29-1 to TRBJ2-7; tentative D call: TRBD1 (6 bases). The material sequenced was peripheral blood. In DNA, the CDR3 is TGCAGCGCTAAAGGGGGTAACGAGCAGTACTTC. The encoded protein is CSAKGGNEQYF.